The 18 T cell receptor beta chains below come from one sample, sequenced in a study of OX40 agonist ivuxolimab in advanced cancers. Library preparation was by the immunoSEQ multiplex PCR assay. In its TCRdb copy, this immuneACCESS table keeps in-frame sequences only and misses some clones. Where compared with another copy, unresolved V genes explain less than half of these, and the others have no known cause. The sample records tens of thousands of clones, around nine tenths of which are singletons. Clones ranked in the top ten supply roughly 32% of the sample. The sample consisted of CD4+ or CD8+ T cells sorted from blood, taken in a trial of the OX40 agonist ivuxolimab. These receptors all stem from an adult with an advanced solid tumor such as melanoma, head and neck, liver or kidney cancer.

This clone occurred a few times. The chain uses TRBV27 and TRBJ1-5; possibly TRBD1 for D (6 bases). The CDR3 has 15 residues. Germline CDR1 is MNHEY and CDR2 is SMNVEV (reference sequence). V lost 4 bases, J lost 4 bases, and 14 bases lay in between. DNA of the CDR3: TGTGCCAGCAGTTGGAGGGGGTTGGGGAATCAGCCCCAGCATTTT. As protein: CASSWRGLGNQPQHF.

This clone has more than one count but fewer than ten. CDR3 bases: TGTGCCAGCAGTTCGTATATTACCTACGAGCAGTACTTC. Its translation: CASSSYITYEQYF. This chain uses TRBV27 with TRBJ2-7; no definite D call. CDR1 MNHEY and CDR2 SMNVEV come from the germline V gene (reference sequence). V was shortened by 4 bases and J by 2 bases, with 9 bases between the two germline ends. The CDR3 extends over 13 amino acids.

The chain carries TRBV7-6 and TRBJ2-1; D gene unclear. Trimming left V 5 bases short and J 4 bases short, with 12 bases between. The CDR3 extends over 14 amino acids. Per germline, CDR1 SGHVS and CDR2 FNYEAQ. The CDR3 DNA is TGTGCCAGCAGCCTTAAAGCGCAGTACAATGAGCAGTTCTTC. The encoded protein is CASSLKAQYNEQFF.

The gene calls are TRBV7-9 and TRBJ2-5, with D possibly TRBD1 on 6 matching bases. The CDR3 contains 15 residues. From germline, CDR1 is SEHNR and CDR2 FQNEAQ (reference sequence). Deletions cut 1 base from V and 5 bases from J, with 14 bases between. The CDR3 bases are TGTGCCAGCAGCTTAGTGGCCAGGGGAGCGGAGACCCAGTACTTC. Translation: CASSLVARGAETQYF.

The V gene is TRBV5-4, the J gene TRBJ1-5, with D unclear. Trimming left V 0 bases short and J 2 bases short, with 9 bases between. Germline CDR1 SGHNT, CDR2 YYREEE (reference sequence). This CDR3 has 15 residues. The CDR3 DNA sequence: TGTGCCAGCAGCTTGGTAGGTAGTGGCAATCAGCCCCAGCATTTT. It encodes CASSLVGSGNQPQHF. Full variable domain (outside the CDR3, taken from reference TRBV5-4 and TRBJ1-5): ETGVTQSPTHLIKTRGQQVTLRCSSQSGHNTVSWYQQALGQGPQFIFQYYREEENGRGNFPPRFSGLQFPNYSSELNVNALELDDSALYLCASSLVGSGNQPQHFGDGTRLSIL.

J is TRBJ2-3 and V is TRBV19; D may be TRBD1 (5 bases). The CDR3 consists of 15 residues. V was cut by 4 bases and J by 4 bases, with 15 bases left in between. Germline-derived CDR1 and CDR2 are LNHDA and SQIVND (reference sequence). CDR3 DNA sequence: TGTGCCAGTAGTACCTACAGGTTCAAGGCAGATACGCAGTATTTT. Translating gives CASSTYRFKADTQYF.

This chain uses TRBV28 with TRBJ1-1; D is undetermined. Germline-derived CDR1 and CDR2 are MDHEN and SYDVKM. CDR3 size: 13 residues. Trimming took off 10 bases at V and 1 base at J, with 13 bases between the two ends. CDR3 nucleotide sequence: TGTGCCACCCGGCTCCCGGGGAACACTGAAGCTTTCTTT. The encoded protein is CATRLPGNTEAFF.

The rearrangement uses TRBV6-4 and TRBJ2-3; 12 nucleotides agree with TRBD2. Germline CDR1 MRHNA, CDR2 SNTAGT. The CDR3 is 15 residues long. Trimming at V came to 6 bases and at J to 3 bases, leaving 4 bases not matched to a gene. Here the CDR3 reads CASSRLAGETDTQYF. CDR3 nucleotides: TGTGCCAGCAGCAGACTAGCGGGAGAAACAGATACGCAGTATTTT.

The chain links TRBV6-1 to TRBJ2-7; TRBD1 might be the D (5 bases). Germline V gene lookup returns CDR1 MNHNS and CDR2 SASEGT. V was trimmed by 6 bases and J by 0 bases, leaving 9 bases between them. The CDR3 loop spans 13 amino acids. The CDR3, as DNA: TGTGCCAGCAGACGGACATCCTCCTACGAGCAGTACTTC. It translates to CASRRTSSYEQYF.

CDR3 coding DNA: TGTGCCAGCAGTGAAGTTCGAGAAACCTACGAGCAGTACTTC. Translating gives CASSEVRETYEQYF. The chain employs TRBV6-1 and TRBJ2-7, with D uncertain. Trimming stripped 1 base from V and 2 bases from J, with 9 bases between. CDR3 length: 14 amino acids. Looked up from germline, CDR1 is MNHNS and CDR2 is SASEGT.

This clone was seen once. The rearrangement joins TRBV9 to TRBJ1-2; tentative D call: TRBD1 (6 bases). V was shortened by 4 bases and J by 7 bases, with 23 bases between the two germline ends. Germline CDR1 is SGDLS and CDR2 is YYNGEE. CDR3 length: 16 residues. The CDR3 spells CASSNTLSNRVLGYTF. CDR3 sequence (DNA): TGTGCCAGCAGCAATACACTATCCAACAGGGTGCTTGGCTACACCTTC.

The chain uses TRBV6-5 and TRBJ2-3; 8 nucleotides align to TRBD1. CDR1 and CDR2 (germline): MNHEY, SVGAGI. The CDR3 totals 15 residues. Trimming cost V 1 base and J 0 bases; bases outside gene matches: 0. This CDR3 reads CASSYWTGSTDTQYF. The DNA of the CDR3 is TGTGCCAGCAGTTACTGGACAGGGAGCACAGATACGCAGTATTTT.

The rearrangement uses TRBV29-1 and TRBJ2-3, with 12 bases that match TRBD2. V lost 4 bases to trimming and J lost 2 bases; unmatched junction nucleotides: 4. Germline CDR1 SQVTM, CDR2 ANQGSEA. The CDR3 consists of 15 residues. For the CDR3, the DNA is TGCAGCGTTGGGGGACTAGCGGGCGTCACAGATACGCAGTATTTT. Its translation is CSVGGLAGVTDTQYF.

This chain joins TRBV7-2 and TRBJ2-1, with unresolved D. The germline V gene has CDR1 SGHTA and CDR2 FQGNSA. The CDR3 is 16 amino acids. V was pared by 6 bases and J by 8 bases, with 23 bases between. CDR3: CASRFHLGPLDHEQFF. The CDR3 DNA follows: TGTGCCAGCAGATTCCACCTTGGACCGCTGGACCATGAGCAGTTCTTC.

This clone was recorded once. V gene TRBV28 combines with J gene TRBJ2-1, with 7 nucleotides matching TRBD1. This CDR3 contains 16 residues. Germline CDR1 reads MDHEN; CDR2 reads SYDVKM. Unmatched junction bases numbered 5, after V lost 3 bases and J lost 0 bases. CDR3 in amino acids: CASSFGQASSYNEQFF. For the CDR3, the DNA is TGTGCCAGCAGTTTTGGACAGGCCAGCTCCTACAATGAGCAGTTCTTC.

The CDR3 protein is CASSYSPTGFNYEQYF. The CDR3 region has the DNA TGTGCCAGCAGTTACTCCCCTACAGGGTTTAACTACGAGCAGTACTTC. The J gene is TRBJ2-7, the V gene TRBV6-5, with a weak D call TRBD1 (6 bases). CDR1 is MNHEY and CDR2 is SVGAGI in the germline V gene. V lost 0 bases and J 3 bases, leaving 15 bases between the germline ends. The CDR3 has 16 amino acids.

The genes are TRBV2 and TRBJ1-1; no firm D call. Germline CDR1 is SNHLY and CDR2 is FYNNEI. The CDR3 is 11 residues long. V was pared by 6 bases and J by 8 bases, with 10 bases between. CDR3 loop: CASSRGLEAFF. In nucleotides, the CDR3 is TGTGCCAGCAGCCGAGGTTTAGAAGCTTTCTTT.

The genes are TRBV6-5 and TRBJ1-1; D may be TRBD1 (5 bases). CDR3 length: 14 amino acids. Germline V lookup: CDR1 MNHEY, CDR2 SVGAGI. The V end lost 6 bases, the J end lost 4 bases, and 15 bases lay between the germline ends. The CDR3 loop reads CASSHIPGLTEAFF. The CDR3 region has the DNA TGTGCCAGCAGCCACATTCCGGGACTCACTGAAGCTTTCTTT.